This record covers a single T cell receptor (beta chain). This clonotype appeared many times. Which antigen it targets is not known. Base qualities are not provided; no much larger clone lies one nucleotide away. Receptor libraries were prepared by multiplex PCR. The data were produced on an Illumina HiSeq 4000. To build TCR beta libraries, CDR3 regions were amplified by Arm-PCR using iRepertoire HTBI primers. PCR products were gel purified before sequencing. Per the authors' processing: A total of 62 TRBV and approximately 15 TRBJ segments were identified across samples and were used for gene usage analysis of CDR3 amino acid clonotypes. COPE and FqMerger were used to merge the filtered high-quality paired reads into contigs. BLAST was used to align contigs to IMGT TRBV, TRBD and TRBJ reference genes, with CDR3 defined following IMGT. Highly expanded clones were defined as clonotypes with a frequency above 0.1%. Shannon entropy served as the measure of repertoire diversity, while the Gini coefficient captured V-J evenness. Clonotypes shared by more than one individual were considered public. The raw public reads went through TCRdb reprocessing: fastp at Q25, MiXCR clone calling, in-frame beta chains kept. CDR3 protein duplicates are merged, each entry listing the most common genes and DNA. These V and J calls rely on TCRdb rather than the paper's analysis. This sample holds about 400,000 distinct CDR3 sequences; less than 25% were observed only once. The ten largest make up under 25% of the sample.

The CDR3 starts with the cysteine, ends with the phenylalanine, and has 15 residues. Solely the CDR3 DNA is kept, with 45 bases framed from the first base. V and J are truncated by 2 bases and 6 bases respectively, leaving an intervening sequence of 13 bases. The data stem from a study of regulatory T cells in long-lasting Graves disease (dated by TCRdb to the early 2020s). A note on the overall study: Persistent Graves' disease was defined as persistently positive TSH receptor autoantibodies together with antithyroid drug treatment for over 5 years. This study used TCR sequencing and RNA sequencing of peripheral blood to compare persistent Graves' disease patients against newly diagnosed Graves' disease patients. The study was registered as a clinical trial and conducted in China. TCR sequencing covered some 13 persistent and approximately 20 newly diagnosed Graves' disease patients, some 35 samples in total. Antithyroid drugs had been taken for 8.5 to 13 years on average by persistent Graves' disease patients in the clinical cohort.

Overall study results and their limits: Patients with persistent disease shared more public clonotypes (about 2,700) than newly diagnosed patients did (around 980). Persistent Graves' disease patients showed lower TCR Shannon entropy and fewer highly expanded clones than newly diagnosed patients, suggesting clonal expansion. Sequencing and analysis were limited to the TCR beta chain. Because the primary lesion, thyroid tissue, could not be accessed, the study looked at peripheral blood alone. The small sample size was acknowledged by the authors as a limitation that may reduce accuracy. Preferential use of TRBV28, TRBJ1-2 and TRBJ2-5 was observed in persistent disease, whereas TRBV20-1 and TRBJ2-1 were favored in newly diagnosed disease.

The intended sense of this specimen's time point label: persistent/refractory GD, antithyroid drugs over 5 years with positive TRAb. For both TCR sequencing and RNA sequencing, RNA was extracted from PBMCs using TRIzol. Graves' disease was diagnosed according to American Thyroid Association guidelines. Recruitment of patients was carried out at an endocrinology department in Xi'an, China. Each patient gave about 9.1 milliliters of peripheral blood, collected in an EDTA anticoagulant tube. Ficoll Paque Plus density gradient separation was used to isolate PBMCs, and no further T cell sorting was done. An Agilent 2100 Bioanalyzer and agarose gel were used to check RNA quality, and a NanoDrop 2000 was used to measure RNA concentration.

The sequence derives from a female donor with Graves disease. The sequence is built from TRBV12-3 or TRBV12-4 and TRBJ2-2; no confident D gene assignment can be made. This material consisted of peripheral blood mononuclear cells (PBMCs), taken when the disease was refractory, from a patient treated with antithyroid drugs. The CDR3 is CASSLSSSRAGELFF. The DNA sequence is TGTGCCAGCAGTTTAAGTAGTAGTCGGGCCGGGGAGCTGTTTTTT.